A selection of T cell receptor beta chains follows, all from one sample in a study of beta chain features in type 1 diabetes. The data were produced by immunoSEQ multiplex PCR, yet TCRdb's version contains in-frame clones alone and is incomplete. The sample includes about 140,000 clones, 6.9% seen only once; the top ten take under 1.5%. The sample taken for sequencing was central memory CD4+ T cells from blood. Source of these receptors: a woman in her twenties or thirties in good health. CDR3s include the opening cysteine and the closing phenylalanine or tryptophan. The D gene is left open where the match is weak. The size of a clone is reported for some rows only, either as once, few or many, or as a class for expanded clones.

j_gene,v_gene,abundance,d_gene,CDR3aa,CDR3nt
TRBJ2-3,TRBV6-6,-,TRBD2,CASSASGRVNTQYF,TGTGCCAGCAGTGCGAGCGGGAGGGTAAATACGCAGTATTTT
TRBJ1-1,TRBV5-6,few,TRBD1,CASSLGTGRDTEAFF,TGTGCCAGCAGCTTGGGGACAGGGCGGGACACTGAAGCTTTCTTT
TRBJ2-4,TRBV28,-,TRBD1,CASSTDRGEAKNIQYF,TGTGCCAGCAGTACCGACAGGGGGGAAGCCAAAAACATTCAGTACTTC
TRBJ1-1,TRBV7-6,-,-,CASSLAWGVNTEAFF,TGTGCCAGCAGCTTAGCTTGGGGGGTGAACACTGAAGCTTTCTTT
TRBJ2-6,TRBV19,many,-,CASSNTLSGANVLTF,TGTGCCAGTAGTAACACCCTCTCTGGGGCCAACGTCCTGACTTTC
TRBJ1-2,TRBV7-3,few,TRBD1,CASSLTTGGYGYTF,TGTGCCAGCAGCTTAACGACAGGGGGCTATGGCTACACCTTC
TRBJ2-5,TRBV19,-,TRBD2,CATRLAGRETQYF,TGTGCCACCCGACTAGCGGGTAGGGAGACCCAGTACTTC
TRBJ2-7,TRBV19,few,TRBD2,CASSIVAGDSYEQYF,TGTGCCAGTAGTATCGTAGCGGGAGACTCCTACGAGCAGTACTTC
TRBJ2-4,TRBV11-2,few,-,CASSPRPGEYIQYF,TGTGCCAGCAGCCCGAGGCCAGGGGAGTACATTCAGTACTTC
TRBJ1-5,TRBV1,-,-,CTSSQRVQGPVDYYSNQPQHF,TGCACCAGCAGCCAAAGAGTTCAGGGTCCTGTAGATTACTATAGCAATCAGCCCCAGCATTTT
TRBJ2-3,TRBV5-1,-,-,CASSLVQGQPTDTQYF,TGCGCCAGCAGCTTGGTCCAGGGGCAACCGACAGATACGCAGTATTTT
TRBJ1-3,TRBV11-2,few,TRBD1,CASSFQGARGNTIYF,TGTGCCAGCAGCTTCCAGGGGGCGCGTGGAAACACCATATATTTT
TRBJ1-1,TRBV7-6,few,-,CASSPQGTPEAFF,TGTGCCAGCAGCCCCCAGGGGACCCCTGAAGCTTTCTTT
TRBJ2-3,TRBV7-9,few,-,CASSLESGTADTQYF,TGTGCCAGCAGCTTAGAGTCGGGAACCGCAGATACGCAGTATTTT
TRBJ2-3,TRBV2,many,TRBD2,CASHLTSGSTDTQYF,TGTGCCAGCCATCTCACTAGCGGTAGCACAGATACGCAGTATTTT
TRBJ2-7,TRBV30,-,TRBD2,CAWSSTGTIYEQYF,TGTGCCTGGAGTTCAACCGGGACTATCTACGAGCAGTACTTC
TRBJ2-5,TRBV7-2,-,-,CASSLNSHGQETQYF,TGTGCCAGCAGCTTAAACAGTCATGGGCAAGAGACCCAGTACTTC
TRBJ2-5,TRBV7-9,many,TRBD2,CASSFLGRALLETQYF,TGTGCCAGCAGTTTTCTCGGGAGGGCCCTTTTGGAGACCCAGTACTTC
TRBJ2-2,TRBV7-9,few,-,CASSQREGAKLFF,TGTGCCAGCAGCCAACGGGAGGGGGCGAAGCTGTTTTTT
TRBJ2-3,TRBV29-1,-,-,CSVKPSRSTDTQYF,TGCAGCGTAAAACCTAGCAGAAGCACAGATACGCAGTATTTT
TRBJ2-7,TRBV7-3,-,-,CASSPGHYEQYF,TGTGCCAGCAGCCCCGGTCACTACGAGCAGTACTTC
TRBJ1-5,TRBV7-2,few,TRBD1,CASSSQGVRQPQHF,TGTGCCAGCAGCTCTCAGGGGGTCCGCCAGCCCCAGCATTTT
TRBJ1-1,TRBV27,few,-,CASSFRAGARVEAFF,TGTGCCAGCAGTTTCCGTGCGGGGGCAAGGGTTGAAGCTTTCTTT
TRBJ2-2,TRBV28,few,-,CASKDSGNTGELFF,TGTGCCAGCAAGGACAGTGGGAACACCGGGGAGCTGTTTTTT
TRBJ1-3,TRBV28,-,-,CASALGQSRHGRSGNTIYF,TGTGCCAGCGCGTTAGGACAGTCTCGCCATGGGCGCTCTGGAAACACCATATATTTT
TRBJ2-5,TRBV28,few,TRBD1,CASSPTGGQETQYF,TGTGCCAGCAGCCCAACAGGGGGACAAGAGACCCAGTACTTC
TRBJ2-1,TRBV10-3,-,TRBD2,CAISSGSNEQFF,TGTGCCATCAGTAGCGGGAGCAATGAGCAGTTCTTC
TRBJ2-7,TRBV2,-,TRBD2,CASSRTSGFSYEQYF,TGTGCCAGCAGTCGGACTAGCGGGTTCTCCTACGAGCAGTACTTC
TRBJ2-7,TRBV27,-,TRBD1,CASSLRGGTGGAYEQYF,TGTGCCAGCAGTTTACGAGGGGGGACAGGGGGAGCCTACGAGCAGTACTTC
TRBJ2-5,TRBV19,-,-,CASSTMGHQETQYF,TGTGCCAGTAGTACTATGGGACATCAAGAGACCCAGTACTTC
TRBJ1-2,TRBV7-9,many,-,CASSAREEDGYTF,TGTGCCAGCAGCGCCAGGGAAGAGGATGGCTACACCTTC
TRBJ2-7,TRBV7-2,few,-,CASSFEHYEQYF,TGTGCCAGCAGCTTCGAACACTACGAGCAGTACTTC
TRBJ2-7,TRBV29-1,many,-,CSVSGTSGVPYEQYF,TGCAGCGTTTCCGGAACTTCCGGGGTGCCCTACGAGCAGTACTTC
TRBJ2-7,TRBV28,-,-,CASSSSPNEQYF,TGTGCCAGCAGCAGTTCCCCCAACGAGCAGTACTTC
TRBJ2-3,TRBV4-2,-,TRBD1,CASSPRTGITDTQYF,TGTGCCAGCAGCCCGAGGACAGGGATCACAGATACGCAGTATTTT
TRBJ2-3,TRBV28,few,-,CASSRIASWDTQYF,TGTGCCAGCAGTCGGATAGCGAGCTGGGATACGCAGTATTTT
TRBJ2-7,TRBV29-1,few,-,CSVVHGYEQYF,TGCAGCGTTGTTCACGGGTACGAGCAGTACTTC
TRBJ2-7,TRBV15,few,-,CATSRDGGRIGSREQYF,TGTGCCACCAGCAGAGACGGGGGGCGGATCGGCTCTCGCGAGCAGTACTTC
TRBJ2-1,TRBV4-2,few,TRBD2,CASSQEVGLAGNEQFF,TGTGCCAGCAGCCAAGAGGTGGGGCTAGCGGGCAATGAGCAGTTCTTC
TRBJ2-7,TRBV4-3,many,-,CASSQESGNEQYF,TGCGCCAGCAGCCAAGAGTCAGGGAACGAGCAGTACTTC
TRBJ2-2,TRBV5-1,many,TRBD2,CASSITSGGNTGELFF,TGCGCCAGCAGCATCACTAGCGGGGGCAACACCGGGGAGCTGTTTTTT
TRBJ2-6,TRBV30,-,TRBD1,CASRRDRSSGANVLTF,TGTGCCTCTAGGAGGGACAGGAGCTCTGGGGCCAACGTCCTGACTTTC
TRBJ2-7,TRBV19,few,TRBD1,CASSRDRGDEQYF,TGTGCCAGTTCTAGGGACAGGGGAGACGAGCAGTACTTC
TRBJ1-1,TRBV2,-,-,CASSSDRFNTEAFF,TGTGCCAGCAGTTCCGACAGGTTCAACACTGAAGCTTTCTTT
TRBJ2-1,TRBV6-1,-,-,CASSVEGGTYNEQFF,TGTGCCAGCAGTGTTGAGGGGGGGACATACAATGAGCAGTTCTTC
TRBJ2-7,TRBV10-3,few,-,CAISESTQSYEQYF,TGTGCCATCAGTGAGTCGACTCAATCCTACGAGCAGTACTTC
TRBJ2-7,TRBV2,many,-,CASKQLYEQYF,TGTGCCAGCAAACAGCTCTACGAGCAGTACTTC
TRBJ2-1,TRBV19,few,-,CASSALDRYNEQFF,TGTGCCAGTAGTGCCCTAGACAGGTACAATGAGCAGTTCTTC
TRBJ2-1,TRBV7-8,few,TRBD1,CASSPRDRVHNEQFF,TGTGCCAGCAGCCCCCGGGACAGGGTCCACAATGAGCAGTTCTTC
TRBJ2-1,TRBV14,few,-,CASSPMTGAYNEQFF,TGTGCCAGCAGCCCGATGACAGGCGCCTACAATGAGCAGTTCTTC
TRBJ2-7,TRBV28,many,TRBD1,CASSGWTGGYEQYF,TGTGCCAGCAGTGGCTGGACAGGGGGCTACGAGCAGTACTTC
TRBJ1-3,TRBV18,few,-,CASSMGASSGNTIYF,TGTGCCAGCTCGATGGGGGCAAGTTCTGGAAACACCATATATTTT
TRBJ2-5,TRBV25-1,few,-,CASSDLLRGETQYF,TGTGCCAGCAGTGACCTCCTTAGAGGGGAGACCCAGTACTTC
TRBJ2-2,TRBV2,few,-,CASSEEGANTGELFF,TGTGCCAGCAGTGAAGAAGGGGCGAACACCGGGGAGCTGTTTTTT
TRBJ2-4,TRBV19,-,TRBD1,CASSASDRAKNIQYF,TGTGCCAGTAGTGCCTCGGACAGGGCCAAAAACATTCAGTACTTC
TRBJ2-1,TRBV4-3,few,TRBD1,CASSPGQINEQFF,TGCGCCAGCAGCCCGGGACAGATCAATGAGCAGTTCTTC
TRBJ2-3,TRBV18,few,-,CASSGESAQYF,TGTGCCAGCTCAGGGGAGAGTGCGCAGTATTTT
TRBJ2-7,TRBV19,-,TRBD1,CASSIVSTGAYEQYF,TGTGCCAGTAGTATAGTCTCGACAGGGGCCTACGAGCAGTACTTC
TRBJ2-3,TRBV11-2,-,-,CASSLDRRTDTQYF,TGTGCCAGCAGCTTAGATCGTCGCACAGATACGCAGTATTTT
TRBJ2-7,TRBV9,few,TRBD1,CASSVDPGTGVREQYF,TGTGCCAGCAGCGTAGACCCCGGGACAGGGGTGAGGGAGCAGTACTTC